Reported below is one T cell receptor beta chain. The antigen is undetermined. These data are taken from a study of CD8+CD57+ T cells in acquired aplastic anemia. Study-wide context: Sorted CD4+ and CD8+ cells gave an average of approximately 3 ug of DNA.

An expansion of CD8+CD57+ cells by flow cytometry had been shown in patients chosen for sequencing. Genomic DNA served as template for TCR beta VDJ and CDR3 profiling. TCRdb itself ran the reads through MiXCR, one entry per CDR3 protein. Among roughly 500,000 distinct CDR3 sequences listed, about a third were seen once. Whole-study findings and limits: Patients and controls shared twenty-nine CD8+ CDR3 sequences, which appeared highly expressed in patients and within their immunodominant clones.

The germline V gene encodes CDR1 SGHRS and CDR2 YFSETQ. The CDR3 runs to 14 residues. V lost 4 bases and J 10 bases, leaving 20 bases between the germline ends. The sequenced sample was sorted CD4+, CD8+, or CD8+CD57+ T cells (not recorded which) from PBMCs. The sequence derives from a human donor with aplastic anemia. The J gene is TRBJ1-1, the V gene TRBV5-1; D gene unclear. CDR3 sequence: CASSPDRVTMGAFF. CDR3 coding DNA: TGCGCCAGCAGCCCGGACCGGGTTACGATGGGAGCTTTCTTT.